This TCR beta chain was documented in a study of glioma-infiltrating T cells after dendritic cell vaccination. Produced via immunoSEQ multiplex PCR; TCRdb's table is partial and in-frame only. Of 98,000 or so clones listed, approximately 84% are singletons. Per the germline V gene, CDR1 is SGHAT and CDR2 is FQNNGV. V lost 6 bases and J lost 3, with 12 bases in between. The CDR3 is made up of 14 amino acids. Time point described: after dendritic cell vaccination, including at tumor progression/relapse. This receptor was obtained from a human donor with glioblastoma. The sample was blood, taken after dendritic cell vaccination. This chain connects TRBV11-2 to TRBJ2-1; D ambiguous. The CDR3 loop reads CASRTSTSYNEQFF. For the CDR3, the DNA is TGTGCCAGCAGAACCTCGACAAGCTACAATGAGCAGTTCTTC. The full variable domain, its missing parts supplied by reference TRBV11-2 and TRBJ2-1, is EAGVAQSPRYKIIEKRQSVAFWCNPISGHATLYWYQQILGQGPKLLIQFQNNGVVDDSQLPKDRFSAERLKGVDSTLKIQPAKLEDSAVYLCASRTSTSYNEQFFGPGTRLTVL.